One sample yielded the 28 T cell receptor beta chains listed below, sequenced in a study of blood T cell repertoires in COVID-19. Here immunoSEQ multiplex PCR was the method, and the copy in TCRdb shows in-frame clones only, minus some. Here the sample spans 200,000 to 250,000 clones, 85% to 90% being singletons. Sequenced sample: peripheral blood. These receptors were obtained from a man younger than 30 with active or convalescent COVID-19.

This chain uses TRBV6-1 with TRBJ2-7, with 10 bases that match TRBD2. The V segment lost 4 bases and the J segment 0 bases; nucleotides outside the gene matches: 9. The CDR3 consists of 17 residues. The germline V gene has CDR1 MNHNS and CDR2 SASEGT. CDR3 nucleotides: TGTGCCAGCAGTGGACCCTCTAGCGGGAGAAGCTCCTACGAGCAGTACTTC. Translating it yields CASSGPSSGRSSYEQYF.

The V call is TRBV18, the J call TRBJ2-7, with 7 bases aligning to TRBD2. CDR1 KGHSH and CDR2 LQKENI come from the germline V gene. The CDR3 covers 16 residues. Trimming cost V 6 bases and J 2 bases; bases outside gene matches: 13. CDR3 in amino acids: CASSPSGVGSPYEQYF. DNA of the CDR3: TGTGCCAGCTCGCCTAGCGGAGTGGGCAGCCCCTACGAGCAGTACTTC.

V gene TRBV15 combines with J gene TRBJ2-7; 8 bases map to TRBD2. Germline V gene lookup returns CDR1 LNHNV and CDR2 YYDKDF (reference sequence). J gave up 3 bases and V 1 base, and 5 bases lay outside the gene matches. The CDR3 has 15 residues. Here the CDR3 reads CATSRGLAGSYEQYF. CDR3 sequence (DNA): TGTGCCACCAGCAGAGGGCTAGCGGGTAGCTACGAGCAGTACTTC.

This clone was seen a single time. The rearrangement links TRBV27 to TRBJ2-7; 8 nucleotides line up with TRBD2. Germline CDR1 reads MNHEY; CDR2 reads SMNVEV (reference sequence). This CDR3 has 17 residues. J lost 7 bases, V lost 5 bases, and 19 bases had no gene match. CDR3 amino acids: CASSMEGPAGGRDEQYF. The DNA of the CDR3 is TGTGCCAGCAGTATGGAGGGTCCGGCGGGAGGACGCGATGAGCAGTACTTC.

The V gene is TRBV7-8, the J gene TRBJ1-1; 8 bases fit TRBD1. CDR3 length equals 14 residues. V was clipped by 1 base and J by 3 bases; unmatched bases: 1. Germline V gene sequence: CDR1 SGHVS, CDR2 FQNEAQ. CDR3 nucleotide sequence: TGTGCCAGCAGCTTAGACAGGGGGGACACTGAAGCTTTCTTT. It encodes CASSLDRGDTEAFF.

The chain joins TRBV29-1 to TRBJ1-4; no clear D gene. V was trimmed by 5 bases and J by 4 bases, leaving 17 bases between them. Germline CDR1 SQVTM, CDR2 ANQGSEA. The CDR3 runs to 15 residues. Here the CDR3 reads CSVRRNPSGNEKLFF. CDR3 nucleotide sequence: TGCAGCGTTCGAAGGAACCCGTCGGGTAATGAAAAACTGTTTTTT.

This clone occurred a few times. J is TRBJ1-3 and V is TRBV3-1 (or the pseudogene TRBV3-2); D is uncertain. Germline V lookup: CDR1 LGHDT, CDR2 YNNKEL (reference sequence). The V end lost 6 bases, the J end lost 0 bases, and 12 bases lay between the germline ends. This CDR3 is built from 15 residues. The CDR3, as DNA: TGTGCCAGCAGTTGGGCTGATTTCTCTGGAAACACCATATATTTT. Amino acids: CASSWADFSGNTIYF.

Written as DNA, the CDR3 is TGTGCCAGCAACGCACGGGAAGGGGGCGCGGAGACCCAGTACTTC. It encodes CASNAREGGAETQYF. The rearrangement joins TRBV21-1 to TRBJ2-5; TRBD1, the table's D call, was not compared with the DNA. TRBV21-1 is given as a pseudogene. The CDR3 is 15 amino acids.

This chain links TRBV4-3 with TRBJ1-4; no definite D call. Trimming stripped 5 bases from V and 14 bases from J, with 21 bases between. The CDR3 is made up of 14 amino acids. The germline gives CDR1 LGHNA, CDR2 YSLEER. CDR3 sequence reads: CASSDGVAAGSLFF. As DNA, the CDR3 is TGCGCCAGCAGCGACGGGGTAGCGGCTGGGAGTCTGTTTTTT.

There are many counts of this clone. The gene calls are TRBV15 and TRBJ2-7, with 9 bases that match TRBD1. V lost 1 base and J lost 1; bases outside the gene matches: 2. CDR1 and CDR2 from the germline V gene are LNHNV and YYDKDF (reference sequence). The CDR3 has 15 amino acids. The CDR3, as DNA: TGTGCCACCAGCAGAGCCGGGACAGGGTCCTACGAGCAGTACTTC. Protein product: CATSRAGTGSYEQYF.

The rearrangement links TRBV18 to TRBJ2-5; D remains ambiguous. This CDR3 region has 15 residues. The V end was cut by 1 base, the J end by 5 bases, with 14 bases between. CDR1 is KGHSH and CDR2 is LQKENI in the germline V gene. The CDR3 DNA is TGTGCCAGCTCACCACAAACTGGCCCCGGGGAGACCCAGTACTTC. Translation: CASSPQTGPGETQYF.

This chain joins TRBV9 and TRBJ2-7, with TRBD2 matching 8 bases. CDR1 and CDR2 from the germline V gene are SGDLS and YYNGEE. The CDR3 runs to 16 residues. The J segment lost 2 bases and the V segment lost 0 bases, leaving 7 bases of the junction unmatched. The CDR3 DNA sequence: TGTGCCAGCAGCGTAGAGCCGGGACTAGGACCCTACGAGCAGTACTTC. Amino acids: CASSVEPGLGPYEQYF.

The V call is TRBV7-2, the J call TRBJ2-1, with D uncertain. Germline CDR1 SGHTA, CDR2 FQGNSA. The length of the CDR3 is 12 residues. Deletions cut 1 base from V and 15 bases from J, with 13 bases between. For the CDR3, the DNA is TGTGCCAGCAGCTTAGGGCTTCTGAGCGCGTTCTTC. This translates into CASSLGLLSAFF.

V usage is TRBV10-3 and J usage is TRBJ1-1; D is uncertain. V lost 6 bases, J lost 2 bases, and 16 bases lay in between. The CDR3 has 15 amino acids. Germline-derived CDR1 and CDR2 are ENHRY and SYGVKD. CDR3 in DNA: TGTGCCATCAGGGACCCGGCGGGGAGCAACACTGAAGCTTTCTTT. Translating it yields CAIRDPAGSNTEAFF.

V is TRBV18 and J is TRBJ1-4, with D maybe TRBD1 (5 bases). The CDR3 runs 14 residues. Germline loops: CDR1 KGHSH, CDR2 LQKENI. V gave up 0 bases and J gave up 7 bases, with 9 bases separating them. CDR3 protein: CASSPPMGGEKLFF. The CDR3, as DNA: TGTGCCAGCTCACCACCGATGGGGGGTGAAAAACTGTTTTTT.

This chain joins TRBV18 and TRBJ1-1; 8 nucleotides agree with TRBD1. The CDR3 has 15 amino acids. Germline V gene sequence: CDR1 KGHSH, CDR2 LQKENI. V shed 2 bases and J 4 bases; nucleotides not matched to a gene: 6. CDR3 protein: CASSPVTGGGTEAFF. The CDR3 nucleotides are TGTGCCAGCTCACCAGTTACAGGGGGAGGCACTGAAGCTTTCTTT.

The chain has TRBV7-2 and TRBJ2-1; 10 bases are shared with TRBD1. Germline CDR1 and CDR2: SGHTA and FQGNSA. V shed 2 bases and J 9 bases; nucleotides not matched to a gene: 13. This CDR3 has 17 amino acids. The CDR3 DNA follows: TGTGCCAGCAGCTTACGACCGGGACAGGGGCGGAACGGTGAGCAGTTCTTC. Translation: CASSLRPGQGRNGEQFF.

This clone was detected only a few times. This chain uses TRBV5-4 with TRBJ2-2; D is possibly TRBD2 (7 bases). This CDR3 contains 14 residues. The germline V gene encodes CDR1 SGHNT and CDR2 YYREEE (reference sequence). The V end lost 4 bases, the J end lost 5 bases, and 12 bases lay between the germline ends. The CDR3 DNA reads TGTGCCAGCAGCGGGGGGGCCCTGACCGGGGAGCTGTTTTTT. Translation gives CASSGGALTGELFF.

The chain joins TRBV9 to TRBJ1-2; D gene unclear. CDR1 is SGDLS, CDR2 YYNGEE, per germline. The CDR3 totals 13 residues. V was trimmed by 1 base and J by 7 bases, leaving 11 bases between them. The CDR3: CASSVMPSGGYTF. The CDR3 DNA is TGTGCCAGCAGCGTAATGCCGAGCGGTGGCTACACCTTC.

This chain connects TRBV3-1 (or the pseudogene TRBV3-2) to TRBJ2-2; possible D gene TRBD2, 7 bases. The CDR3 loop spans 17 amino acids. The germline CDR1 and CDR2 sequences are LGHDT and YNNKEL (reference sequence). The V end lost 8 bases, the J end lost 4 bases, and 23 bases lay between the germline ends. The CDR3 region is CASSPTWGGAGTGELFF. The CDR3 DNA reads as TGTGCCAGCTCCCCGACTTGGGGGGGCGCCGGCACCGGGGAGCTGTTTTTT.

The chain couples TRBV7-2 to TRBJ2-3; weak D call: TRBD2 (6 bases). The germline CDR1 and CDR2 sequences are SGHTA and FQGNSA. This CDR3 has 15 residues. V was cut by 6 bases and J by 0 bases, with 13 bases left in between. The CDR3 protein is CASRLLATSTDTQYF. The CDR3 DNA follows: TGTGCCAGCAGACTTCTAGCGACTAGCACAGATACGCAGTATTTT.

J is TRBJ2-3 and V is TRBV14; D possibly corresponds to TRBD2 (6 bases). The CDR3 has 13 residues. Trimming cost V 4 bases and J 9 bases, with 14 bases left between them. Per germline, CDR1 SGHDN and CDR2 FVKESK. CDR3 in DNA: TGTGCCAGCAGCCCTCGCGGGGCTCAGACGCAGTATTTT. It yields the protein CASSPRGAQTQYF.

The rearrangement uses TRBV4-2 and TRBJ1-6, with D unresolved. Between the trimmed V and J ends, which lost 1 base and 9 bases, there was a span of 13 bases. This CDR3 is built from 15 residues. Germline loops: CDR1 LGHNA, CDR2 YNFKEQ. The CDR3 spells CASSQAPDSGSPLHF. CDR3 bases: TGTGCCAGCAGCCAAGCTCCGGATAGCGGTTCACCCCTCCACTTT.

The chain has TRBV6-5 and TRBJ1-1; D call uncertain. Germline V gives CDR1 MNHEY, CDR2 SVGAGI. The CDR3 contains 10 residues. Trimming took off 9 bases at V and 4 bases at J, with 6 bases between the two ends. The CDR3 spells CASRVTEAFF. CDR3 sequence (DNA): TGTGCCAGTCGCGTCACTGAAGCTTTCTTT.

The V and J genes are TRBV27 and TRBJ2-1; no definite D call. The CDR3 is 12 amino acids. The germline CDR1 and CDR2 sequences are MNHEY and SMNVEV (reference sequence). Between the trimmed V and J ends, which lost 3 bases and 8 bases, there was a span of 8 bases. CDR3 sequence: CASSFRLDEQFF. In nucleotides, the CDR3 is TGTGCCAGCAGTTTTAGACTCGATGAGCAGTTCTTC.

This chain connects TRBV6-2 or TRBV6-3 to TRBJ1-5, with 7 nucleotides matching TRBD1. Germline V gives CDR1 MNHEY, CDR2 SVGEGT. This CDR3 is built from 15 residues. The junction had 8 bases not matched to a gene; V was cut back by 2 bases and J by 7 bases. The CDR3 DNA sequence: TGTGCCAGCAGTTACCCGCAGGGGGTAAGACAGCCCCAGCATTTT. Its protein product is CASSYPQGVRQPQHF.

This sequence joins TRBV9 and TRBJ1-2; D not resolved. Between the trimmed V and J ends, which lost 0 bases and 3 bases, there was a span of 12 bases. The CDR3 has 15 residues. CDR1 and CDR2 from the germline V gene are SGDLS and YYNGEE. The CDR3 bases are TGTGCCAGCAGCGTAGGACGCGGTTTAGACTATGGCTACACCTTC. Its protein product is CASSVGRGLDYGYTF. Supplemented by reference TRBV9 and TRBJ1-2, the full variable domain reads DSGVTQTPKHLITATGQRVTLRCSPRSGDLSVYWYQQSLDQGLQFLIQYYNGEERAKGNILERFSAQQFPDLHSELNLSSLELGDSALYFCASSVGRGLDYGYTFGSGTRLTVV.

The gene calls are TRBV19 and TRBJ1-2, with D possibly being TRBD1 (5 bases). V lost 9 bases, J lost 4 bases, and 15 bases lay in between. This CDR3 has 13 residues. Germline CDR1 and CDR2: LNHDA and SQIVND (reference sequence). CDR3: CARAPGCSYGYTF. The CDR3 DNA reads TGTGCCAGGGCCCCAGGGTGTAGCTATGGCTACACCTTC.